The clone carrying this TCR beta chain was counted a few times. The antigen is unknown. V gave up 1 base and J gave up 7 bases, with 5 bases separating them. The CDR3 loop spans 13 amino acids. CDR1 is LGHDT and CDR2 is YNNKEL in the germline V gene (reference sequence). Upon completion of approximately ten days in culture, CD4+ T cells were isolated. Each participant was administered two doses of either the BNT162b2 or the mRNA-1273 vaccine. The data stem from a study of vaccination effects on CD4 cells after COVID-19. Study-level background: Researchers obtained post-vaccine samples at a median of 72 days past the second dose. The study, taken as a whole, reports: Only 1 of 255 vaccine-induced clones from healthy vaccinees cross-reacted with common cold coronaviruses. Small numbers of convalescent patients limited the study. It also lacked early post-infection timepoints. Vaccine- and infection-induced clones showed marked clonal contraction late following vaccination.

The data were produced by immunoSEQ multiplex PCR, yet TCRdb's version contains in-frame clones alone and is incomplete. The table records 65,000 to 90,000 clones, roughly four fifths of them present only once. The origin of this receptor is a human donor who received a COVID-19 vaccine. Sequencing was performed on CD4+ T cells from PBMCs cultured without peptide, taken after COVID-19 vaccination. The gene calls are TRBV3-1 (or the pseudogene TRBV3-2) and TRBJ1-6; D is unclear. In DNA form, the CDR3 reads TGTGCCAGCAGCCAAGCCGGAAATTCACCCCTCCACTTT. Translation gives CASSQAGNSPLHF.